Each of the 25 T cell receptor beta chains below was sequenced from the same sample in a study of cytomegalovirus exposure and HLA in healthy donors. Primers included in the PCR were 60 Vbeta and 13 Jbeta primers. The method was immunoSEQ multiplex PCR; TCRdb's version includes in-frame clones alone and lacks a portion of them. This table holds around 96,000 clones, around 64% found once. The sequencing sample was made of PBMCs. These receptors were taken from a man aged 60 to 69 in good health and CMV-seronegative.

In its sample, this clone ranks as medium-sized (0.01 to 0.1%). This chain joins TRBV7-2 and TRBJ2-2, with D tentatively TRBD2 (6 bases). CDR3 length: 17 residues. Germline V gene sequence: CDR1 SGHTA, CDR2 FQGNSA. Trimming shortened V by 2 bases and J by 0 bases, and 13 bases separated the two germline ends. The DNA of the CDR3 is TGTGCCAGCAGCTTATTTGGAGGGCCAACGAACACCGGGGAGCTGTTTTTT. Amino acid sequence: CASSLFGGPTNTGELFF.

This clone was counted a few times. This chain connects TRBV15 to TRBJ1-6, with TRBD1 matching 7 bases. From germline, CDR1 is LNHNV and CDR2 YYDKDF (reference sequence). The CDR3 spans 15 residues. The V segment lost 2 bases and the J segment 13 bases; nucleotides outside the gene matches: 11. CDR3 sequence reads: CATSRFRDSLSPLHF. The DNA for the CDR3 is TGTGCCACCAGCAGATTCCGGGACAGCCTCTCGCCCCTCCACTTT.

This clone appeared a few times. The CDR3 here is CASSLLRRALFDEQYF. The CDR3, as DNA: TGTGCCAGCAGCTTACTTCGGAGGGCCCTCTTCGACGAGCAGTACTTC. The chain couples TRBV11-3 to TRBJ2-7, with D perhaps matching TRBD2 (6 bases). CDR1 is SGHNT, CDR2 YENEEA, per germline. The CDR3 sequence is 16 residues long. Trimming shortened V by 2 bases and J by 5 bases, and 19 bases separated the two germline ends.

About this clone itself: In this CDR3 the conserved last residue, phenylalanine or tryptophan, is missing, so a read error is likely. This chain connects TRBV9 to TRBJ1-6; 8 positions agree with TRBD1. The CDR3 is 13 residues long. V lost 0 bases, J lost 13 bases, and 3 bases stayed unmatched. Germline V gives CDR1 SGDLS, CDR2 YYNGEE. The chain's CDR3 is CASSVEDRAPLHL. The CDR3 DNA follows: TGTGCCAGCAGCGTAGAGGACAGGGCTCCCCTCCACCTT.

V gene TRBV29-1 combines with J gene TRBJ2-7; TRBD1 aligns across 8 bases. Germline V lookup: CDR1 SQVTM, CDR2 ANQGSEA. This CDR3 region has 14 residues. V lost 1 base and J lost 2; bases outside the gene matches: 4. CDR3 in DNA: TGCAGCGTTGAAGGAGGACAGGGTCCCTACGAGCAGTACTTC. Translated: CSVEGGQGPYEQYF.

The chain employs TRBV6-1 and TRBJ2-7; 7 nucleotides agree with TRBD2. The CDR3 has 14 residues. V shed 4 bases, J shed 5 bases, and the junction held 8 bases outside the gene matches. Per germline, CDR1 MNHNS and CDR2 SASEGT. Here the CDR3 reads CASSVEAGDHEQYF. The CDR3 region has the DNA TGTGCCAGCAGTGTGGAGGCGGGAGACCACGAGCAGTACTTC.

V and J are TRBV28 and TRBJ1-2, with D possibly matching TRBD1 (6 bases). Trimming stripped 5 bases from V and 4 bases from J, with 17 bases between. The germline gives CDR1 MDHEN, CDR2 SYDVKM. This CDR3 is built from 15 residues. The CDR3 is CASSPHMTGIYGYTF. The CDR3 DNA sequence: TGTGCCAGCAGTCCACACATGACAGGAATCTATGGCTACACCTTC.

The CDR3 nucleotides are TGCAGCGTTGACCCCGGAGCATATGAGCAGTTCTTC. Translation gives CSVDPGAYEQFF. The chain uses TRBV29-1 and TRBJ2-1; D is unresolved. CDR3 length: 12 amino acids. The V and J ends lost 3 bases and 8 bases respectively, with 11 bases between them. CDR1 SQVTM and CDR2 ANQGSEA come from the germline V gene.

The chain carries TRBV6-1 and TRBJ2-7; maybe TRBD2 (6 bases). Germline V gene data show CDR1 as MNHNS and CDR2 as SASEGT. V lost 6 bases and J lost 6, with 15 bases in between. The CDR3 is 13 residues long. Written as DNA, the CDR3 is TGTGCCAGCAGCCGGGAGTTGGGTCCCGAGCAGTACTTC. Translating it yields CASSRELGPEQYF.

Remarks on this clone: Other DNA sequences in this specimen translate into the identical CDR3. The V call is TRBV10-3, the J call TRBJ2-1, with 9 positions matching TRBD2. J was trimmed by 4 bases and V by 0 bases; bases with no gene match: 4. Germline CDR1 and CDR2: ENHRY and SYGVKD. This CDR3 is 16 amino acids long. The CDR3 sequence is CAISESGLAGYNEQFF. The CDR3 coding sequence is TGTGCCATCAGTGAGTCCGGGCTAGCGGGATACAATGAGCAGTTCTTC.

The chain combines TRBV5-5 with TRBJ2-2; D remains ambiguous. Germline CDR1 SGHKS, CDR2 YYEKEE (reference sequence). The germline V and J ends were trimmed by 3 bases and 1 base, with 13 bases remaining between them. CDR3 length: 16 residues. The CDR3 is CASSWRTAGNTGELFF. For the CDR3, the DNA is TGTGCCAGCAGCTGGCGAACAGCAGGGAACACCGGGGAGCTGTTTTTT.

As to this clone: One end of the junction is discordant with germline, which a read error may explain. The chain combines TRBV7-9 with TRBJ1-6, with D possibly TRBD1 on 5 matching bases. CDR3 size: 15 residues. Germline CDR1 and CDR2: SEHNR and FQNEAQ (reference sequence). The CDR3 sequence is CSSSASQVTNSPLHF. The CDR3 DNA reads TGTTCCAGCAGCGCATCACAGGTGACGAATTCACCCCTCCACTTT. The full variable domain, its missing parts supplied by reference TRBV7-9 and TRBJ1-6, is DTGVSQNPRHKITKRGQNVTFRCDPISEHNRLYWYRQTLGQGPEFLTYFQNEAQLEKSRLLSDRFSAERPKGSFSTLEIQRTEQGDSAMYLCSSSASQVTNSPLHFGNGTRLTVT.

The CDR3 protein is CASSQGEWGLAGETDTQYF. Here the CDR3 DNA reads TGCGCCAGCAGCCAAGGAGAGTGGGGTCTAGCGGGGGAGACAGATACGCAGTATTTT. This rearrangement joins TRBV4-1 to TRBJ2-3, with 10 bases lining up with TRBD2. CDR1 and CDR2 (germline): MGHRA, YSYEKL. The CDR3 length is 19 residues. The trim removed 1 base at V and 3 bases at J, leaving 13 bases unmatched.

The rearrangement joins TRBV11-3 to TRBJ2-2; TRBD1 matches at 9 bases. The germline CDR1 and CDR2 sequences are SGHNT and YENEEA. The length of the CDR3 is 17 residues. Trimming cost V 0 bases and J 5 bases; bases outside gene matches: 7. CDR3 sequence: CASSLDLDRGRTGELFF. The DNA of the CDR3 is TGTGCCAGCAGCTTAGACCTGGACAGGGGTCGAACCGGGGAGCTGTTTTTT. The full variable domain, rest sourced from reference TRBV11-3 and TRBJ2-2, is EAGVVQSPRYKIIEKKQPVAFWCNPISGHNTLYWYLQNLGQGPELLIRYENEEAVDDSQLPKDRFSAERLKGVDSTLKIQPAELGDSAVYLCASSLDLDRGRTGELFFGEGSRLTVL.

This clone was detected a few times. The genes are TRBV18 and TRBJ1-2; D is possibly TRBD1 (5 bases). Trimming left V 0 bases short and J 4 bases short, with 12 bases between. The CDR3 contains 15 residues. Germline loops: CDR1 KGHSH, CDR2 LQKENI. The CDR3 sequence: CASSPPGLDGYGYTF. CDR3 nucleotide sequence: TGTGCCAGCTCACCACCGGGGCTCGATGGCTATGGCTACACCTTC.

The chain links TRBV18 to TRBJ1-1; TRBD1 is a possible D gene (5 bases). This CDR3 is 13 amino acids long. CDR1 KGHSH and CDR2 LQKENI come from the germline V gene. V was trimmed by 4 bases and J by 1 base, leaving 7 bases between them. The CDR3, as DNA: TGTGCCAGCTCACAACAGGCGAACACTGAAGCTTTCTTT. This codes for CASSQQANTEAFF. Together with reference TRBV18 and TRBJ1-1, the CDR3 gives the full variable domain: NAGVMQNPRHLVRRRGQEARLRCSPMKGHSHVYWYRQLPEEGLKFMVYLQKENIIDESGMPKERFSAEFPKEGPSILRIQQVVRGDSAAYFCASSQQANTEAFFGQGTRLTVV.

The CDR3 nucleotides read TGTGCCTCCCGGGGGGACTTGAACACTGAAGCTTTCTTT. It codes for CASRGDLNTEAFF. V gene TRBV10-3 combines with J gene TRBJ1-1; D perhaps matches TRBD1 (5 bases). Germline V gene lookup returns CDR1 ENHRY and CDR2 SYGVKD. The CDR3 sequence is 13 residues long. V was pared by 11 bases and J by 0 bases, with 13 bases between.

The rearrangement uses TRBV6-6 and TRBJ2-7; 10 bases line up with TRBD2. J lost 2 bases, V lost 5 bases, and 3 bases had no gene match. This CDR3 contains 14 residues. Looked up from germline, CDR1 is MNHNY and CDR2 is SVGAGI (reference sequence). The CDR3 spells CASSQSGGAYEQYF. The CDR3 bases are TGTGCCAGCAGTCAAAGCGGGGGGGCCTACGAGCAGTACTTC.

The sample holds one count of this clone. This sequence joins TRBV5-1 and TRBJ2-1, with 9 positions matching TRBD1. CDR3 length equals 17 residues. Germline values: CDR1 SGHRS, CDR2 YFSETQ. Trimming removed 4 bases from V and 3 bases from J; junction bases left unmatched: 11. In nucleotides, the CDR3 is TGCGCCAGCAGCGTTACCGGGACAGGGAGTCGCTACAATGAGCAGTTCTTC. Residues: CASSVTGTGSRYNEQFF.

The chain recombines TRBV28 with TRBJ2-2, with D perhaps TRBD2 (6 bases). The CDR3 has 15 residues. V was cut by 1 base and J by 5 bases, with 11 bases left in between. CDR1 and CDR2 (germline): MDHEN, SYDVKM. CDR3 sequence: CASSLSRGGTGELFF. The CDR3, as DNA: TGTGCCAGCAGTTTATCCCGTGGGGGGACCGGGGAGCTGTTTTTT.

The rearrangement joins TRBV9 to TRBJ2-1, with unresolved D. V lost 0 bases to trimming and J lost 0 bases, with 10 bases between them. This CDR3 is built from 16 residues. Germline CDR1 and CDR2: SGDLS and YYNGEE. The CDR3 DNA is TGTGCCAGCAGCGTAGTGGATCGGGTCTCCTACAATGAGCAGTTCTTC. Its protein product is CASSVVDRVSYNEQFF.

The rearrangement uses TRBV6-5 and TRBJ2-3, with 8 positions matching TRBD1. V lost 4 bases to trimming and J lost 4 bases; unmatched junction nucleotides: 7. Germline CDR1 is MNHEY and CDR2 is SVGAGI. The CDR3 totals 15 residues. The CDR3 DNA reads as TGTGCCAGCAGTTTTGGGACAGGAGGTGCAGATACGCAGTATTTT. Protein: CASSFGTGGADTQYF.

V is TRBV7-9 and J is TRBJ2-1, with TRBD2 identical over 8 bases. Germline trimming cut 0 bases from V and 6 bases from J; bases unmatched to any gene: 4. The germline V gene has CDR1 SEHNR and CDR2 FQNEAQ (reference sequence). This CDR3 is built from 15 residues. The CDR3 coding sequence is TGTGCCAGCAGCTTAGCCGGGACTAGAGTCAATGAGCAGTTCTTC. The encoded protein is CASSLAGTRVNEQFF. The full variable domain, completed using reference TRBV7-9 and TRBJ2-1, is DTGVSQNPRHKITKRGQNVTFRCDPISEHNRLYWYRQTLGQGPEFLTYFQNEAQLEKSRLLSDRFSAERPKGSFSTLEIQRTEQGDSAMYLCASSLAGTRVNEQFFGPGTRLTVL.

V gene TRBV7-8 combines with J gene TRBJ2-1, with a possible D match to TRBD1 (5 bases). Between the trimmed V and J ends, which lost 2 bases and 6 bases, there was a span of 17 bases. This CDR3 has 16 residues. Germline V gives CDR1 SGHVS, CDR2 FQNEAQ. The DNA for the CDR3 is TGTGCCAGCAGCTTAATTGGTGTGACAGAGTTCAATGAGCAGTTCTTC. Protein: CASSLIGVTEFNEQFF.

The V and J genes are TRBV19 and TRBJ2-3; D is uncertain. The CDR3 spans 14 residues. V was shortened by 1 base and J by 2 bases, with 7 bases between the two germline ends. Germline CDR1 LNHDA, CDR2 SQIVND (reference sequence). This chain's CDR3 is CASSIGQNTDTQYF. The DNA of the CDR3 is TGTGCCAGTAGTATAGGGCAGAACACAGATACGCAGTATTTT.